A single sample gave rise to the 22 T cell receptor beta chains below, sequenced in a study of response to subunit inactivated influenza vaccine. Using its own MiXCR run on the RT-PCR reads, TCRdb lists one record per CDR3 protein. The repertoire holds hundreds of thousands of distinct CDR3 sequences, with over 25% as singletons. The specimen was CD4+ T cells sorted from PBMCs, collected 4 to 6 days after vaccination. These receptors originate from a man aged 50 to 59 who received an inactivated influenza vaccine.

This sequence joins TRBV28 and TRBJ2-5, with D possibly being TRBD1 (5 bases). Germline loops: CDR1 MDHEN, CDR2 SYDVKM. The CDR3 has 15 amino acids. The V end was cut by 9 bases, the J end by 4 bases, with 21 bases between. DNA of the CDR3: TGTGCCAGTTCTCCAGGGATCGCCTGGCGAGAGACCCAGTACTTC. Residues: CASSPGIAWRETQYF.

V gene TRBV7-8 combines with J gene TRBJ2-1, with unresolved D. The CDR3 sequence is 14 residues long. Trimming stripped 5 bases from V and 2 bases from J, with 10 bases between. Germline V CDR1 and CDR2: SGHVS, FQNEAQ. DNA of the CDR3: TGTGCCAGCAGCCCCCGACGGCCCTACAATGAGCAGTTCTTC. The encoded protein is CASSPRRPYNEQFF. The whole variable domain, remainder taken from reference TRBV7-8 and TRBJ2-1, is GAGVSQSPRYKVAKRGQDVALRCDPISGHVSLFWYQQALGQGPEFLTYFQNEAQLDKSGLPSDRFFAERPEGSVSTLKIQRTQQEDSAVYLCASSPRRPYNEQFFGPGTRLTVL.

This clonotype was found a few times. This chain connects TRBV12-3 or TRBV12-4 to TRBJ2-7; 8 nucleotides line up with TRBD1. The CDR3 length is 15 residues. The J segment lost 3 bases and the V segment lost 3 bases, leaving 7 bases of the junction unmatched. The CDR3 bases are TGTGCCAGCAGTTTTTCAATCGGACAGGGCTACGAGCAGTACTTC. This gives the protein CASSFSIGQGYEQYF.

The chain has TRBV7-9 and TRBJ2-2; tentative D call: TRBD1 (6 bases). Trimming cost V 5 bases and J 7 bases, with 11 bases left between them. Germline loops: CDR1 SEHNR, CDR2 FQNEAQ (reference sequence). The length of the CDR3 is 13 residues. The CDR3 DNA sequence: TGTGCCAGCAGCAAAGGACAGTACGGGGAGCTGTTTTTT. It specifies CASSKGQYGELFF.

The table lists this clonotype with a few counts. The chain couples TRBV12-3 or TRBV12-4 to TRBJ2-2, with TRBD1 identical over 7 bases. The length of the CDR3 is 16 residues. V lost 2 bases, J lost 5 bases, and 8 bases stayed unmatched. The CDR3 protein is CASSLRVTGRTGELFF. The CDR3 DNA sequence: TGTGCCAGCAGTTTAAGGGTGACAGGGAGAACCGGGGAGCTGTTTTTT.

This clonotype appeared many times. The chain recombines TRBV13 with TRBJ2-7; D may be TRBD1 or TRBD2 (5 bases each). The CDR3 sequence is 15 residues long. From germline, CDR1 is PRHDT and CDR2 FYEKMQ (reference sequence). Trimming removed 2 bases at V and 2 bases at J, with 13 bases between. DNA for the CDR3: TGTGCCAGCAGCTTACTAGGGACGATCCCCTACGAGCAGTACTTC. Translation gives CASSLLGTIPYEQYF.

The rearrangement links TRBV11-3 to TRBJ1-6; 8 bases match TRBD1. This CDR3 comprises 13 residues. The V gene's germline CDR1 is SGHNT and CDR2 YENEEA. The J segment lost 9 bases and the V segment lost 5 bases, leaving 3 bases of the junction unmatched. CDR3 DNA: TGTGCCAGCAGCCGAGGACAGGGTTCACCCCTCCACTTT. Amino acid sequence: CASSRGQGSPLHF.

This clonotype was counted only a few times. The chain couples TRBV28 to TRBJ2-7; 9 bases match TRBD1. There are 15 residues in the CDR3. V dropped 6 bases and J dropped 3; count of bases not matched to a gene: 9. Per germline, CDR1 MDHEN and CDR2 SYDVKM. The CDR3 DNA reads as TGTGCCAGCAGCCTTACGGGACAGGGATTCTACGAGCAGTACTTC. Amino acids: CASSLTGQGFYEQYF. Full variable domain (missing parts from reference TRBV28 and TRBJ2-7): DVKVTQSSRYLVKRTGEKVFLECVQDMDHENMFWYRQDPGLGLRLIYFSYDVKMKEKGDIPEGYSVSREKKERFSLILESASTNQTSMYLCASSLTGQGFYEQYFGPGTRLTVT.

This clonotype was found a few times. The chain is built from TRBV6-2 or TRBV6-3 and TRBJ2-7; 9 nucleotides match TRBD1. The CDR3 loop spans 14 amino acids. CDR1 and CDR2 (germline): MNHEY, SVGEGT. V was clipped by 6 bases and J by 6 bases; unmatched bases: 9. This chain's CDR3 is CASRTGGQFAEQYF. CDR3 sequence (DNA): TGTGCCAGCAGGACAGGGGGACAATTTGCCGAGCAGTACTTC.

This clonotype was detected many times. The chain couples TRBV20-1 to TRBJ2-1, with D perhaps TRBD2 (6 bases). CDR1 is DFQATT, CDR2 SNEGSKA, per germline (reference sequence). The CDR3 is 12 amino acids. V lost 6 bases and J 6 bases, leaving 12 bases between the germline ends. DNA for the CDR3: TGCAGTGCACAGATGGGGGGCAATGAGCAGTTCTTC. It codes for CSAQMGGNEQFF.

The J gene is TRBJ1-4, the V gene TRBV7-2; D not certain. V lost 4 bases and J 7 bases, leaving 10 bases between the germline ends. The length of the CDR3 is 13 residues. The germline V gene has CDR1 SGHTA and CDR2 FQGNSA. The CDR3 is CASSSTRSEKLFF. The DNA for the CDR3 is TGTGCCAGCAGCTCTACCAGGAGTGAAAAACTGTTTTTT.

The chain links TRBV2 to TRBJ2-5; D gene uncertain. This CDR3 is built from 14 residues. CDR1 and CDR2 from the germline V gene are SNHLY and FYNNEI. V dropped 2 bases and J dropped 5 bases, with 12 bases sitting between them. The CDR3 sequence: CASSESSKWETQYF. The DNA of the CDR3 is TGTGCCAGCAGTGAATCGTCTAAATGGGAGACCCAGTACTTC.

This clonotype was counted only a few times. The V and J genes are TRBV7-2 and TRBJ2-7; possible D gene TRBD2, 6 bases. V lost 8 bases to trimming and J lost 0 bases, with 11 bases between them. CDR1 is SGHTA and CDR2 is FQGNSA in the germline V gene. The CDR3 is 13 amino acids. CDR3 residues: CASGRLVSYEQYF. In DNA, the CDR3 is TGTGCCAGCGGAAGACTAGTCTCCTACGAGCAGTACTTC.

This clonotype came up a few times. This chain uses TRBV9 with TRBJ1-2, with 9 nucleotides matching TRBD1. This CDR3 contains 15 residues. V shed 4 bases, J shed 1 base, and the junction held 5 bases outside the gene matches. Germline assignment: CDR1 SGDLS and CDR2 YYNGEE. This CDR3 is CASSLAGQGNYGYTF. The CDR3 nucleotides are TGTGCCAGCAGCCTTGCGGGACAGGGTAACTATGGCTACACCTTC.

CDR3 sequence: CASSTGRDGNTEAFF. In nucleotides, the CDR3 is TGTGCCAGCAGTACCGGTCGGGACGGGAACACTGAAGCTTTCTTT. The chain joins TRBV12-3 or TRBV12-4 to TRBJ1-1; TRBD1 might be the D (5 bases). V was shortened by 5 bases and J by 1 base, with 14 bases between the two germline ends. The CDR3 sequence is 15 residues long.

This clonotype was seen more than once but under ten times. The J gene is TRBJ2-3, the V gene TRBV20-1; D is undetermined. Germline V gene data show CDR1 as DFQATT and CDR2 as SNEGSKA (reference sequence). CDR3 length equals 14 residues. V shed 4 bases and J shed 2 bases, with 13 bases lying between them. The chain's CDR3 is CSATLNANTDTQYF. The CDR3 DNA sequence: TGCAGTGCTACCCTGAACGCCAACACAGATACGCAGTATTTT.

The V gene is TRBV12-3 or TRBV12-4, the J gene TRBJ1-2, with 8 bases identical to TRBD1. V dropped 2 bases and J dropped 2; count of bases not matched to a gene: 4. The CDR3 covers 15 residues. The CDR3 protein is CASSLKTGENYGYTF. In DNA form, the CDR3 reads TGTGCCAGCAGTTTAAAGACAGGGGAGAACTATGGCTACACCTTC.

This clonotype has ten or more counts. This chain links TRBV6-2 or TRBV6-3 with TRBJ1-2; 9 bases match TRBD1. Trimming at V came to 3 bases and at J to 4 bases, leaving 12 bases not matched to a gene. Germline-derived CDR1 and CDR2 are MNHEY and SVGEGT. This CDR3 region has 17 residues. As DNA, the CDR3 is TGTGCCAGCAGTTATTCTCGCTCCGGGACAGGGTCCTATGGCTACACCTTC. It specifies CASSYSRSGTGSYGYTF.

The chain couples TRBV7-9 to TRBJ2-5; 9 nucleotides agree with TRBD1. The V gene end was trimmed by 3 bases and the J gene end by 6 bases; junction bases not matched to a gene: 11. This CDR3 comprises 16 residues. CDR1 SEHNR and CDR2 FQNEAQ come from the germline V gene (reference sequence). The CDR3 sequence is CASSFSTGGILKTQYF. The DNA for the CDR3 is TGTGCCAGCAGCTTCTCGACAGGGGGTATTTTGAAGACCCAGTACTTC.

The chain combines TRBV4-1 with TRBJ2-2; D uncertain. The CDR3 has 15 amino acids. The germline gives CDR1 MGHRA, CDR2 YSYEKL. V was pared by 0 bases and J by 6 bases, with 11 bases between. CDR3 loop: CASSQDRTYSGELFF. In DNA form, the CDR3 reads TGCGCCAGCAGCCAAGATCGAACATATTCCGGGGAGCTGTTTTTT.

The chain recombines TRBV30 with TRBJ1-1; a possible D gene is TRBD1 (6 bases). This CDR3 is built from 13 residues. The germline gives CDR1 GTSNPN, CDR2 SVGIG (reference sequence). Trimming left V 3 bases short and J 1 base short, with 9 bases between. The CDR3 nucleotides are TGTGCCTGGAGGAGGGGGGGGAACACTGAAGCTTTCTTT. This encodes CAWRRGGNTEAFF.

J is TRBJ2-1 and V is TRBV4-2; 7 bases are shared with TRBD2. This CDR3 is built from 16 residues. Germline V gives CDR1 LGHNA, CDR2 YNFKEQ. The trim removed 1 base at V and 6 bases at J, leaving 9 bases unmatched. The CDR3 DNA sequence: TGTGCCAGCAGCCAAGCGGGGGTGGGACTAATCAATGAGCAGTTCTTC. This encodes CASSQAGVGLINEQFF.